This T cell receptor beta chain was sequenced during a study of cytomegalovirus exposure and HLA in healthy donors. There are 16 residues in the CDR3. V was clipped by 0 bases and J by 4 bases, with 17 bases between them. The germline gives CDR1 SGHRS, CDR2 YFSETQ. The PCR employed 60 Vbeta primers together with 13 Jbeta primers. This table comes from immunoSEQ multiplex PCR, and its TCRdb copy is limited to in-frame clones, with some not included. Seen here are 150,000 to 200,000 clones, roughly 72% observed once, and the top ten hold about 1.9%. The chain links TRBV5-1 to TRBJ2-7, with D maybe TRBD2 (5 bases). Sequencing input: PBMCs. This sequence originates from a woman in her thirties in good health and CMV-seropositive. Here the CDR3 DNA reads TGCGCCAGCAGCTTGGAAGGAGGATGGGTAGGGTACGAGCAGTACTTC. This codes for CASSLEGGWVGYEQYF.